This T cell receptor beta chain was identified in a study of cytomegalovirus exposure and HLA in healthy donors. Study findings and constraints: Most observed TCR sequences were rare, whereas some public TCRs were detected in many donors. Some V segments (TRBV6-2 and TRBV6-3 among them) were excluded as indistinguishable.

As concerns this clone: The target antigen is unknown.

The primer mix had 60 Vbeta and 13 Jbeta primers. Sequencing was performed with immunoSEQ multiplex PCR; in TCRdb, only in-frame clones are kept and a portion is missing. The sample records some 100,000 clones, roughly 71% being singletons. Germline loops: CDR1 LNHDA, CDR2 SQIVND (reference sequence). Deletions cut 5 bases from V and 4 bases from J, with 18 bases between. The length of the CDR3 is 16 residues. The sequence came from a woman under 30 in good health and CMV-seropositive. Sequencing was carried out using PBMCs. The V gene is TRBV19, the J gene TRBJ2-1, with D possibly being TRBD2 (6 bases). CDR3 sequence reads: CASSPGPGTHYNEQFF. In DNA form, the CDR3 reads TGTGCCAGTAGTCCAGGCCCCGGGACTCATTACAATGAGCAGTTCTTC.